This T cell receptor (beta chain) is drawn from a study of a mutant IDH1 vaccine in newly diagnosed glioma. Study-wide context: In some groups vaccination began 4-6 weeks post-radiotherapy; others received it with temozolomide. Of treated patients, around 60% were men and approximately 40% women, averaging around 39 years.

This sample's time point: week 47, end of study. A single vaccine dose contained 300 ug of mutant IDH1 20-mer peptide, and topical imiquimod was used with it. The study gave patients eight vaccinations in weeks 1, 3, 5, 7, 11, 15, 19, 23. With respect to this clone: Its antigen is unidentified.

CDR1 SGHVT and CDR2 SQSDAQ come from the germline V gene. The CDR3 sequence is 14 residues long. Trimming at V came to 5 bases and at J to 6 bases, leaving 6 bases not matched to a gene. Method: immunoSEQ multiplex PCR; TCRdb's copy keeps in-frame clones and lacks some. The sample lists tens of thousands of clones, around 80% seen once, with roughly 3.8% in the top ten. The receptor was derived from a man between 40 and 49 years old with glioma. Some clones in this sample may be carry-over from other donors' samples. This chain joins TRBV7-4 and TRBJ1-5; 8 bases map to TRBD1. The specimen was PBMCs, collected from a glioma patient whose treatment included an IDH1 peptide vaccine. As DNA, the CDR3 is TGTGCCAGCAGCCTACAGGGGGGTGGTCAGCCCCAGCATTTT. Amino acids: CASSLQGGGQPQHF.